This T cell receptor beta chain was obtained from a study of T cell changes during pregnancy in multiple sclerosis (dated by TCRdb to between 2018 and 2021). Notes on the research overall: Changes in the T cell repertoire over the course of pregnancy were examined in this study in women with multiple sclerosis.

The library was produced with the immunoSEQ multiplex PCR assay. Drawn from immuneACCESS, this table holds only the in-frame rearrangements with V and J called that TCRdb kept. Clones are partly lost; checked studies trace under half to an unresolved V gene and leave the rest unexplained. The sample table shows about 59,000 clones, and around 94% are seen once. Around 2.5% of the sample is taken by the ten largest. As regards this clone: Its antigen has not been determined. Nothing much larger sits one base from this clone, and base qualities are not available.

The source material was CD8+ T cells from peripheral blood mononuclear cells, sampled after pregnancy. This TCR was sampled from a female donor with multiple sclerosis, enrolled in a pregnancy study.

The DNA reads TGCGCCAGCAGCCAAAGCGCACCCTCCTCCTACGAGCAGTACTTC. Its protein is CASSQSAPSSYEQYF. The rearranged segments are TRBV4-3 and TRBJ2-7, with the D gene not confidently named. CDR1 is given as LGHNA and CDR2 as YSLEER, both from the germline V gene. Including the terminal cysteine and phenylalanine, the CDR3 comprises 15 residues. Left in the record is the CDR3 DNA by itself, 45 bases read in frame from the first base. V sheds 2 bases and J sheds 0 bases, leaving 11 bases between their ends.